The 10 T cell receptor beta chains reported below all come from one sample, sequenced in a study of T cell clones after liver transplantation. Sequenced by immunoSEQ multiplex PCR; TCRdb stores in-frame clones only, minus some. The data contain 15,000 to 20,000 clones, 80% of them seen just once; the ten biggest clones take up roughly 35%. Sample: CD8+ T cells from blood, taken less than 50 months after liver transplant. These receptors all stem from a human patient who received a liver transplant. Some T cells may originate from the graft donor.

V gene TRBV6-1 combines with J gene TRBJ1-1, with TRBD1 matching 7 bases. J was trimmed by 0 bases and V by 1 base; bases with no gene match: 11. CDR3 length equals 18 residues. Germline V gene data show CDR1 as MNHNS and CDR2 as SASEGT. CDR3 amino acids: CASSEGGWKGAMNTEAFF. CDR3 in DNA: TGTGCCAGCAGTGAAGGAGGTTGGAAGGGGGCGATGAACACTGAAGCTTTCTTT.

This clone is classed as large. The rearrangement links TRBV6-1 to TRBJ2-7; 7 nucleotides line up with TRBD2. The CDR3 runs 12 residues. The trim removed 7 bases at V and 7 bases at J, leaving 7 bases unmatched. Germline V gives CDR1 MNHNS, CDR2 SASEGT. The CDR3 DNA follows: TGTGCCAGCACGTCTAGCGGTCGGGAGCAGTACTTC. Protein product: CASTSSGREQYF.

The J gene is TRBJ2-5, the V gene TRBV28; 10 nucleotides match TRBD2. V was pared by 7 bases and J by 5 bases, with 10 bases of the junction left unmatched. Germline values: CDR1 MDHEN, CDR2 SYDVKM. CDR3 length: 15 amino acids. CDR3 DNA sequence: TGTGCCAGCACCTCAGCTAGCGGGAGTCGGGAGACCCAGTACTTC. This gives the protein CASTSASGSRETQYF.

The chain is built from TRBV11-1 and TRBJ2-7; possibly TRBD2 for D (6 bases). V lost 5 bases, J lost 0 bases, and 11 bases lay in between. The length of the CDR3 is 14 residues. Germline V gene data show CDR1 as SGHAT and CDR2 as FQDESV (reference sequence). The CDR3 DNA follows: TGTGCCAGCAGCCTATCCGGGAGCTCCTACGAGCAGTACTTC. Translation gives CASSLSGSSYEQYF.

V gene TRBV4-3 combines with J gene TRBJ1-6; D is uncertain. The V end was cut by 2 bases, the J end by 0 bases, with 8 bases between. This CDR3 is built from 16 residues. Germline loops: CDR1 LGHNA, CDR2 YSLEER. This CDR3 reads CASSQHTGSYNSPLHF. DNA of the CDR3: TGCGCCAGCAGCCAACACACGGGCTCCTATAATTCACCCCTCCACTTT.

The chain has TRBV5-5 and TRBJ1-1, with a tentative D call TRBD1 (5 bases). CDR3 length: 17 residues. Germline assignment: CDR1 SGHKS and CDR2 YYEKEE (reference sequence). Trimming took 0 bases from V and 6 from J, leaving 21 bases between them. The CDR3 loop reads CASSLARAGRTKAEAFF. CDR3 DNA: TGTGCCAGCAGCTTGGCCAGGGCAGGACGTACCAAGGCTGAAGCTTTCTTT. The full variable domain, its missing parts supplied by reference TRBV5-5 and TRBJ1-1, is DAGVTQSPTHLIKTRGQQVTLRCSPISGHKSVSWYQQVLGQGPQFIFQYYEKEERGRGNFPDRFSARQFPNYSSELNVNALLLGDSALYLCASSLARAGRTKAEAFFGQGTRLTVV.

The CDR3 nucleotides read TGTGCCAGTAGTATTTGGGCTACAGAAAATCTGAACACTGAAGCTTTCTTT. Translation: CASSIWATENLNTEAFF. The V and J genes are TRBV19 and TRBJ1-1; no clear D gene. The V end was cut by 3 bases, the J end by 0 bases, with 17 bases between. Germline values: CDR1 LNHDA, CDR2 SQIVND (reference sequence). The CDR3 has 17 residues.

This clone has only a few counts. The J gene is TRBJ1-5, the V gene TRBV5-1; D is possibly TRBD1 (5 bases). The CDR3 spans 15 residues. The germline V gene encodes CDR1 SGHRS and CDR2 YFSETQ. V was clipped by 4 bases and J by 0 bases, with 11 bases between them. This CDR3 reads CASSLEGFSNQPQHF. The CDR3 region has the DNA TGCGCCAGCAGCCTCGAGGGGTTTAGCAATCAGCCCCAGCATTTT.

DNA for the CDR3: TGTGCCAGCAGCGTGTTATACGAGCAGTACTTC. Its protein product is CASSVLYEQYF. The genes are TRBV7-2 and TRBJ2-7; D is unresolved. V lost 5 bases, J lost 4 bases, and 6 bases lay in between. The CDR3 totals 11 residues. In germline, CDR1 is SGHTA, CDR2 FQGNSA.

The rearrangement uses TRBV27 and TRBJ1-2; unclear D gene. The CDR3 consists of 15 residues. Germline V CDR1 and CDR2: MNHEY, SMNVEV (reference sequence). Trimming pared 0 bases from V and 3 bases from J, leaving 11 bases between. In DNA form, the CDR3 reads TGTGCCAGCAGTTTATCTGGGCAGAGATACTATGGCTACACCTTC. Protein sequence: CASSLSGQRYYGYTF.